This paragraph covers one TCR beta chain sequence. Here immunoSEQ multiplex PCR was the method, and the copy in TCRdb shows in-frame clones only, minus some. The sample has around 140,000 clones; less than 95% are singletons. The data were taken from a study of control samples from healthy donors and cancer patients. CDR3 length: 14 residues. CDR1 is SNHLY, CDR2 FYNNEI, per germline. Trimming pared 6 bases from V and 5 bases from J, leaving 14 bases between. The rearrangement links TRBV2 to TRBJ1-3, with TRBD1 as a possible D gene (5 bases). The material sequenced was blood. The sequence was obtained from a man between 18 and 35 years old in good health. The CDR3, as DNA: TGTGCCAGCAGCGGCAGGGAGTTGCGAAACACCATATATTTT. Translated, it gives CASSGRELRNTIYF.